The 5 T cell receptor beta chains in this list originate from one sample, sequenced in a study of post-analysis software for immune sequencing data. Notes on the study in general: Five TRBV segments, TRBV5-6, TRBV5-1 and TRBV20-1 among them, were found more frequent in patients than controls.

Antigens of these TCRs are unknown. Unique molecular identifiers tagged the TCR beta cDNA libraries. One entry per CDR3 protein results from TCRdb running MiXCR on the PCR reads. This table has roughly 650,000 distinct CDR3 sequences, over 45% appearing once. The sample comprised blood. All receptors derive from a girl aged 2 to 10 with multiple sclerosis.

This clonotype appeared a few times. The rearrangement links TRBV9 to TRBJ1-2, with 9 bases aligning to TRBD1. CDR3 length: 14 amino acids. The germline V gene encodes CDR1 SGDLS and CDR2 YYNGEE. V shed 0 bases and J 6 bases; nucleotides not matched to a gene: 3. CDR3 nucleotide sequence: TGTGCCAGCAGCGTAGTCCGGACAGGGGATGGCTACACCTTC. This translates into CASSVVRTGDGYTF.

This clonotype was recorded a few times. CDR3 in DNA: TGTGCCAGCAGTATCCCTGCGGGTTTCAATACGCAGTATTTT. Protein: CASSIPAGFNTQYF. The chain couples TRBV12-3 or TRBV12-4 to TRBJ2-3, with D possibly matching TRBD2 (5 bases). Trimming removed 5 bases at V and 7 bases at J, with 16 bases between. The CDR3 is 14 amino acids.

This clonotype was seen more than once but under ten times. The rearrangement joins TRBV6-1 to TRBJ2-1, with 9 bases aligning to TRBD2. Unmatched junction bases numbered 11, after V lost 6 bases and J lost 8 bases. The CDR3 spans 15 residues. Germline-derived CDR1 and CDR2 are MNHNS and SASEGT. This CDR3 reads CASRLGTSLGDEQFF. CDR3 nucleotides: TGTGCCAGCAGACTTGGGACTAGCCTCGGCGATGAGCAGTTCTTC.

The chain combines TRBV7-2 with TRBJ2-1; the match to TRBD1 covers 12 bases. The CDR3 is 14 amino acids. Germline-derived CDR1 and CDR2 are SGHTA and FQGNSA. J was trimmed by 8 bases and V by 5 bases; bases with no gene match: 4. The CDR3 region has the DNA TGTGCCAGCAGCCGGGACAGGGGGCTCGATGAGCAGTTCTTC. It codes for CASSRDRGLDEQFF.

This clonotype has only a few counts. V usage is TRBV7-2 and J usage is TRBJ2-1; TRBD2 matches 8 bases. The CDR3 length is 14 residues. Germline V gene lookup returns CDR1 SGHTA and CDR2 FQGNSA. Trimming took 7 bases from V and 4 from J; bases not matched to a gene: 6. CDR3 DNA sequence: TGTGCCAGCATCCTGACTAGCGCGTACAATGAGCAGTTCTTC. This gives the protein CASILTSAYNEQFF.